The 23 T cell receptor beta chains reported below all come from one sample, sequenced in a study of PD-1 blockade in classical Hodgkin lymphoma (TCRdb year 2020). The library was prepared using the immunoSEQ multiplex PCR assay. TCRdb provides this immuneACCESS table in a form limited to in-frame rearrangements. Some clones are lacking; in checked studies, under half of them reflect an unresolved V gene, and why the rest are absent is not known. The sample has about 150,000 clones on record, around 84% of them singletons. The ten largest account for 7.5% to 9.5% of the sample. What this sample's time point label stands for: cycle 2 day 1 (C2D1) of nivolumab. Relapse after autologous stem cell transplantation had occurred in all trial patients, and cohorts A, B and C were distinguished by prior brentuximab vedotin exposure. The sample consisted of peripheral blood mononuclear cells (PBMCs), taken before the second cycle of nivolumab. The source is a human donor with classical Hodgkin lymphoma.

The rearrangement joins TRBV6-6 to TRBJ2-7; 12 bases are shared with TRBD1. J gave up 8 bases and V 4 bases, and 9 bases lay outside the gene matches. The CDR3 extends over 15 amino acids. Germline V gene sequence: CDR1 MNHNY, CDR2 SVGAGI (reference sequence). DNA for the CDR3: TGTGCCAGCAGTTTCCCCGGGACAGGGGGCGAAAAGCAGTACTTC. It specifies CASSFPGTGGEKQYF.

The chain employs TRBV10-3 and TRBJ2-1; 12 bases match TRBD2. The germline gives CDR1 ENHRY, CDR2 SYGVKD. The trim removed 8 bases at V and 6 bases at J, leaving 11 bases unmatched. The CDR3 has 16 residues. The CDR3 spells CAISTRPSGGVNEQFF. CDR3 nucleotides: TGTGCCATCTCAACCCGGCCTAGCGGGGGGGTCAATGAGCAGTTCTTC.

There are a few counts of this clone. The chain is built from TRBV11-2 and TRBJ2-5, with D possibly being TRBD1 or TRBD2 (5 bases each). V was clipped by 6 bases and J by 4 bases, with 24 bases between them. The CDR3 is 17 amino acids. The V gene's germline CDR1 is SGHAT and CDR2 FQNNGV. CDR3 loop: CASRTRVAGWVRETQYF. The CDR3 region has the DNA TGTGCCAGCAGAACTAGGGTAGCAGGGTGGGTTCGAGAGACCCAGTACTTC.

This chain connects TRBV7-9 to TRBJ1-5; the D gene is possibly TRBD1 (5 bases). The V gene lost 1 base and the J gene lost 6 bases, with 13 bases spanning the gap. This CDR3 region has 15 residues. Germline CDR1 SEHNR, CDR2 FQNEAQ (reference sequence). The CDR3 coding sequence is TGTGCCAGCAGCTTAGAGGCAGGGATGGGTCAGCCCCAGCATTTT. Its protein product is CASSLEAGMGQPQHF.

This clone was detected only once. V and J are TRBV9 and TRBJ1-3, with a weak D call TRBD1 (6 bases). Per the germline V gene, CDR1 is SGDLS and CDR2 is YYNGEE. This CDR3 contains 13 residues. V was shortened by 3 bases and J by 9 bases, with 13 bases between the two germline ends. CDR3 DNA sequence: TGTGCCAGCAGCGACAGAACAGGGTTCACCATATATTTT. This codes for CASSDRTGFTIYF.

The V gene is TRBV19, the J gene TRBJ1-3; D not certain. V was cut by 2 bases and J by 4 bases, with 9 bases left in between. Germline assignment: CDR1 LNHDA and CDR2 SQIVND (reference sequence). The CDR3 spans 14 residues. The CDR3 bases are TGTGCCAGTAGTATATCTGGGTCCGGAAACACCATATATTTT. Translating gives CASSISGSGNTIYF. The whole variable domain, filled in from reference TRBV19 and TRBJ1-3, reads DGGITQSPKYLFRKEGQNVTLSCEQNLNHDAMYWYRQDPGQGLRLIYYSQIVNDFQKGDIAEGYSVSREKKESFPLTVTSAQKNPTAFYLCASSISGSGNTIYFGEGSWLTVV.

The chain recombines TRBV7-9 with TRBJ2-4; unclear D gene. Looked up from germline, CDR1 is SEHNR and CDR2 is FQNEAQ (reference sequence). Between the trimmed V and J ends, which lost 3 bases and 0 bases, there was a span of 9 bases. The CDR3 runs 15 residues. The CDR3 region has the DNA TGTGCCAGCAGCTTGAGAGGAATAGCCAAAAACATTCAGTACTTC. It specifies CASSLRGIAKNIQYF.

The gene calls are TRBV10-3 and TRBJ2-1; 9 bases match TRBD2. V lost 2 bases to trimming and J lost 2 bases; unmatched junction nucleotides: 4. The germline V gene has CDR1 ENHRY and CDR2 SYGVKD. The CDR3 contains 16 residues. CDR3 nucleotides: TGTGCCATCAGTGAGCTTAGCGGGGGTGCCTACAATGAGCAGTTCTTC. Translation gives CAISELSGGAYNEQFF.

The J gene is TRBJ2-7, the V gene TRBV7-6; D ambiguous. CDR3 length: 13 amino acids. CDR1 and CDR2 (germline): SGHVS, FNYEAQ. Trimming pared 5 bases from V and 6 bases from J, leaving 14 bases between. The CDR3 here is CASSPRPYLEQYF. DNA of the CDR3: TGTGCCAGCAGCCCCCGGCCCTACCTCGAGCAGTACTTC.

V is TRBV5-6 and J is TRBJ2-7, with D unresolved. The V end was cut by 4 bases, the J end by 3 bases, with 11 bases between. The CDR3 is 13 residues long. Per the germline V gene, CDR1 is SGHDT and CDR2 is YYEEEE. The CDR3 sequence: CASSSHSGYEQYF. The CDR3 bases are TGTGCCAGCAGCAGCCATAGTGGCTACGAGCAGTACTTC.

This clone was observed many times. This chain links TRBV11-2 with TRBJ2-7, with 8 positions matching TRBD2. This CDR3 is built from 18 residues. CDR1 is SGHAT and CDR2 is FQNNGV in the germline V gene. The ends lost 1 base at V and 0 bases at J; junction bases unmatched: 11. In nucleotides, the CDR3 is TGTGCCAGCAGCTTAGTGATTTTGGCGGGAGGTCGCTCCTACGAGCAGTACTTC. Its protein product is CASSLVILAGGRSYEQYF.

As DNA, the CDR3 is TGTGCCAGCAGCCTTAGCGGGAGTGGCGAGCAGTACTTC. This encodes CASSLSGSGEQYF. The rearrangement links TRBV7-2 to TRBJ2-7, with 9 nucleotides matching TRBD2. Per germline, CDR1 SGHTA and CDR2 FQGNSA. The ends lost 5 bases at V and 6 bases at J; junction bases unmatched: 5. The CDR3 is 13 residues long.

A few counts support this clone. The chain couples TRBV18 to TRBJ1-1, with 9 bases that match TRBD1. Germline V gene data show CDR1 as KGHSH and CDR2 as LQKENI. The CDR3 consists of 15 residues. Trimming at V came to 3 bases and at J to 3 bases, leaving 5 bases not matched to a gene. CDR3 sequence (DNA): TGTGCCAGCTCACCTTTGGGGACAGGGCACACTGAAGCTTTCTTT. This encodes CASSPLGTGHTEAFF.

The chain couples TRBV11-1 to TRBJ2-3, with no clear D. Germline CDR1 SGHAT, CDR2 FQDESV (reference sequence). Between the trimmed V and J ends, which lost 1 base and 2 bases, there was a span of 10 bases. The CDR3 sequence is 15 residues long. This CDR3 is CASSLGARDTDTQYF. As DNA, the CDR3 is TGTGCCAGCAGCTTAGGGGCTCGTGACACAGATACGCAGTATTTT. Drawing the rest from reference TRBV11-1 and TRBJ2-3, the complete variable domain is EAEVAQSPRYKITEKSQAVAFWCDPISGHATLYWYRQILGQGPELLVQFQDESVVDDSQLPKDRFSAERLKGVDSTLKIQPAELGDSAMYLCASSLGARDTDTQYFGPGTRLTVL.

The table lists this clone with a count of one. V gene TRBV6-5 combines with J gene TRBJ2-7, with D unclear. From germline, CDR1 is MNHEY and CDR2 SVGAGI. V was trimmed by 5 bases and J by 3 bases, leaving 14 bases between them. There are 14 residues in the CDR3. CDR3 region: CASSDYWSGYEQYF. CDR3 nucleotide sequence: TGTGCCAGCAGTGATTACTGGTCGGGCTACGAGCAGTACTTC.

V gene TRBV21-1 combines with J gene TRBJ2-1; the table names TRBD1, a call not compared with the DNA. TRBV21-1 is designated a pseudogene. The CDR3 consists of 17 residues. This chain's CDR3 is CASSKAAQVSSYNEQFF. The CDR3 region has the DNA TGTGCCAGCAGCAAAGCGGCCCAGGTAAGCTCCTACAATGAGCAGTTCTTC.

J is TRBJ2-7 and V is TRBV15; D gene uncertain. The V and J ends lost 3 bases and 1 base respectively, with 7 bases between them. CDR3 length: 13 residues. Germline V lookup: CDR1 LNHNV, CDR2 YYDKDF (reference sequence). CDR3 in amino acids: CATSSAGSYEQYF. CDR3 bases: TGTGCCACCAGCAGTGCCGGATCCTACGAGCAGTACTTC.

Remarks on this clone: This probably arose from a read error, given a far larger clone one base away. The chain recombines TRBV7-8 with TRBJ2-7; 8 bases map to TRBD2. Germline assignment: CDR1 SGHVS and CDR2 FQNEAQ. Germline trimming cut 4 bases from V and 7 bases from J; bases unmatched to any gene: 6. This CDR3 has 13 amino acids. The CDR3 DNA reads TGTGCCAGCAGCTGGACTAGCTCCAATGAGCAGTACTTC. Its protein product is CASSWTSSNEQYF.

This chain connects TRBV27 to TRBJ1-2, with 7 bases aligning to TRBD1. Germline-derived CDR1 and CDR2 are MNHEY and SMNVEV (reference sequence). The V segment lost 4 bases and the J segment 8 bases; nucleotides outside the gene matches: 7. The CDR3 sequence is 13 residues long. This CDR3 reads CASSSTGVNGYTF. The CDR3 bases are TGTGCCAGCAGTTCCACAGGGGTAAACGGCTACACCTTC.

The rearrangement joins TRBV7-9 to TRBJ1-5, with TRBD1 identical over 7 bases. Germline V lookup: CDR1 SEHNR, CDR2 FQNEAQ (reference sequence). The CDR3 runs 15 residues. With V trimmed by 5 bases and J by 1 base, 5 bases remained unmatched. CDR3 region: CASSRTGISNQPQHF. The CDR3 DNA sequence: TGTGCCAGCAGCCGGACAGGAATCAGCAATCAGCCCCAGCATTTT.

The chain has TRBV9 and TRBJ1-6; 7 bases agree with TRBD1. The germline V gene encodes CDR1 SGDLS and CDR2 YYNGEE. CDR3 length: 14 residues. The ends lost 4 bases at V and 5 bases at J; junction bases unmatched: 3. The DNA for the CDR3 is TGTGCCAGCAGCCGCGACAGGGATAATTCACCCCTCCACTTT. It specifies CASSRDRDNSPLHF.

The gene calls are TRBV6-5 and TRBJ2-7, with a weak D call TRBD2 (6 bases). CDR1 and CDR2 from the germline V gene are MNHEY and SVGAGI. The CDR3 spans 14 residues. Trimming left V 7 bases short and J 5 bases short, with 18 bases between. In nucleotides, the CDR3 is TGTGCCAGCACAAGGGGCCCCGGGGGAAACGAGCAGTACTTC. Translated, it gives CASTRGPGGNEQYF.

V and J are TRBV5-4 and TRBJ1-1; D is uncertain. V lost 0 bases to trimming and J lost 0 bases, with 6 bases between them. CDR1 is SGHNT, CDR2 YYREEE, per germline (reference sequence). The CDR3 extends over 14 amino acids. CDR3 residues: CASSLDTLNTEAFF. CDR3 in DNA: TGTGCCAGCAGCTTGGACACCTTGAACACTGAAGCTTTCTTT.